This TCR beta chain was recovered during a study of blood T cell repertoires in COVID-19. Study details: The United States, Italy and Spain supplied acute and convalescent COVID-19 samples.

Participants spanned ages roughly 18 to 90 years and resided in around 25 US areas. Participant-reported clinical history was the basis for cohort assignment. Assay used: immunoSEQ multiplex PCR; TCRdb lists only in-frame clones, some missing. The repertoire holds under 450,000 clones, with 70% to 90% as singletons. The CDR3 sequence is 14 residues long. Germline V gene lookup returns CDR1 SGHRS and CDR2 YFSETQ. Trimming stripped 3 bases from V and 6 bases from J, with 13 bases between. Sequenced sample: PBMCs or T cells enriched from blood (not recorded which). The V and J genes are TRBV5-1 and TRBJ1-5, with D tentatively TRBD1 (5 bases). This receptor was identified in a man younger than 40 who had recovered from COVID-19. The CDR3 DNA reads TGCGCCAGCAGCTCCGGGGGGATCGGTCAGCCCCAGCATTTT. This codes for CASSSGGIGQPQHF.